This T cell receptor (beta chain) was found in a study of cytomegalovirus exposure and HLA in healthy donors. Overall study results and limits: Researchers catalogued 150 or so TCR beta chains as cytomegalovirus-associated. A later analysis revealed that TCR association rates differed between HLA loci, peaking at DRB1 and bottoming out at HLA-C. A cluster of highly shared sequence variants was likely a sequencing artifact. Researchers reported in a later analysis that a missense DCLRE1C variant was tied to TCR beta V- and J-gene trimming.

Vbeta (60) and Jbeta (13) primers were used in the PCR. Sequenced by immunoSEQ multiplex PCR; TCRdb stores in-frame clones only, minus some. The table lists fewer than 150,000 clones. Concerning this clone: The antigen is not known.

The CDR3 runs 15 residues. Unmatched junction bases numbered 9, after V lost 3 bases and J lost 6 bases. CDR1 and CDR2 from the germline V gene are SGHDN and FVKESK. Source material: PBMCs. The TCR was taken from a man younger than 30 in good health and CMV-seronegative. This chain links TRBV14 with TRBJ2-3, with TRBD1 matching 7 bases. The CDR3 coding sequence is TGTGCCAGCAGCCACCGCAGGGGGTTCGGGGATACGCAGTATTTT. Protein sequence: CASSHRRGFGDTQYF.